Following are 20 T cell receptor beta chains from one sample sequenced in a study of cytomegalovirus exposure and HLA in healthy donors. The study ran its PCR with 60 Vbeta and 13 Jbeta primers. TCRdb's copy holds only in-frame clones and misses some; the assay was immunoSEQ multiplex PCR. The data hold 150,000 to 200,000 clones, with 80% observed a single time. Sequencing was done on a sample of PBMCs. The receptors derive from a male donor in good health and CMV-seropositive.

At least ten counts were recorded for this clone. Other DNA sequences of this sample code for an identical CDR3. The chain couples TRBV19 to TRBJ2-7; 7 positions agree with TRBD2. The V and J ends lost 1 base and 2 bases, in that order; junction bases with no gene match: 5. This CDR3 is built from 15 residues. Germline CDR1 is LNHDA and CDR2 is SQIVND (reference sequence). The CDR3 nucleotides read TGTGCCAGTAGTATAGGAAGCGGGGCTACCTACGAGCAGTACTTC. As protein: CASSIGSGATYEQYF. Based on the CDR3 plus reference TRBV19 and TRBJ2-7, the full variable domain is DGGITQSPKYLFRKEGQNVTLSCEQNLNHDAMYWYRQDPGQGLRLIYYSQIVNDFQKGDIAEGYSVSREKKESFPLTVTSAQKNPTAFYLCASSIGSGATYEQYFGPGTRLTVT.

The chain carries TRBV19 and TRBJ2-2; 13 bases align to TRBD2. Germline assignment: CDR1 LNHDA and CDR2 SQIVND (reference sequence). Trimming removed 4 bases from V and 6 bases from J; junction bases left unmatched: 5. This CDR3 has 16 amino acids. The CDR3 coding sequence is TGTGCCAGTAGTACCCGGACTAGCGGGAGTGCCGGGGAGCTGTTTTTT. Residues: CASSTRTSGSAGELFF.

J is TRBJ2-6 and V is TRBV27, with D perhaps matching TRBD1 (5 bases). V was pared by 5 bases and J by 4 bases, with 12 bases between. The length of the CDR3 is 15 residues. The germline V gene encodes CDR1 MNHEY and CDR2 SMNVEV (reference sequence). The CDR3 coding sequence is TGTGCCAGCAGTCTAGGGGTGGCCGGGGCCAACGTCCTGACTTTC. This encodes CASSLGVAGANVLTF.

This clone was detected only a few times. The V call is TRBV5-6, the J call TRBJ2-1, with 11 bases lining up with TRBD2. V dropped 4 bases and J dropped 5; count of bases not matched to a gene: 8. The CDR3 has 16 amino acids. Germline-derived CDR1 and CDR2 are SGHDT and YYEEEE. CDR3 protein: CASSGASGRIDNEQFF. The CDR3 DNA sequence: TGTGCCAGCAGCGGCGCTAGCGGGAGGATCGACAATGAGCAGTTCTTC.

V usage is TRBV6-5 and J usage is TRBJ2-7; D is undetermined. CDR3 length: 13 residues. The germline V gene has CDR1 MNHEY and CDR2 SVGAGI. Trimming stripped 4 bases from V and 4 bases from J, with 11 bases between. In DNA, the CDR3 is TGTGCCAGCAGTTTAGTTCCGAGATACGAGCAGTACTTC. It is translated as CASSLVPRYEQYF.

V usage is TRBV7-2 and J usage is TRBJ1-1; D is unresolved. The V gene lost 4 bases and the J gene lost 1 base, with 16 bases spanning the gap. Per the germline V gene, CDR1 is SGHTA and CDR2 is FQGNSA. The CDR3 contains 16 residues. For the CDR3, the DNA is TGTGCCAGCAGCTCACAACATTTTGCCCAGAACACTGAAGCTTTCTTT. This encodes CASSSQHFAQNTEAFF.

This chain joins TRBV9 and TRBJ1-2; unclear D gene. CDR3 length: 15 amino acids. Germline values: CDR1 SGDLS, CDR2 YYNGEE. V shed 0 bases and J shed 3 bases, with 12 bases lying between them. CDR3 sequence: CASSVGAGLYYGYTF. The CDR3 DNA reads TGTGCCAGCAGCGTAGGGGCTGGGCTGTACTATGGCTACACCTTC.

The chain carries TRBV29-1 and TRBJ2-7; the match to TRBD1 covers 7 bases. The trim removed 5 bases at V and 1 base at J, leaving 2 bases unmatched. CDR1 and CDR2 from the germline V gene are SQVTM and ANQGSEA. The CDR3 has 12 residues. The CDR3 DNA reads TGCAGCGTTACCAGGGGGTCCTACGAGCAGTACTTC. It encodes CSVTRGSYEQYF.

This clone turned up a few times. This chain links TRBV6-5 with TRBJ2-4; D is unclear. Trimming shortened V by 2 bases and J by 0 bases, and 11 bases separated the two germline ends. In germline, CDR1 is MNHEY, CDR2 SVGAGI. The CDR3 is made up of 16 amino acids. CDR3 residues: CASSYPSHIAKNIQYF. The CDR3 coding sequence is TGTGCCAGCAGTTACCCGTCCCACATAGCCAAAAACATTCAGTACTTC.

The V call is TRBV7-2, the J call TRBJ2-7, with 11 nucleotides matching TRBD1. The trim removed 5 bases at V and 5 bases at J, leaving 8 bases unmatched. Germline-derived CDR1 and CDR2 are SGHTA and FQGNSA. The CDR3 spans 15 residues. The CDR3 is CASSPWDRGFDEQYF. Here the CDR3 DNA reads TGTGCCAGCAGCCCTTGGGACAGGGGGTTCGACGAGCAGTACTTC.

The V and J genes are TRBV7-9 and TRBJ2-7; TRBD1 matches at 8 bases. Germline V gives CDR1 SEHNR, CDR2 FQNEAQ (reference sequence). This CDR3 has 15 residues. Germline trimming cut 5 bases from V and 5 bases from J; bases unmatched to any gene: 11. The CDR3, as DNA: TGTGCCAGCAGCGCTGACAGGGGCTGGGAAGACGAGCAGTACTTC. This gives the protein CASSADRGWEDEQYF.

The rearrangement links TRBV7-2 to TRBJ2-7, with 7 positions matching TRBD1. The germline gives CDR1 SGHTA, CDR2 FQGNSA. The CDR3 has 13 amino acids. The junction had 7 bases not matched to a gene; V was cut back by 5 bases and J by 6 bases. The chain's CDR3 is CASSQLQGSEQYF. The CDR3 bases are TGTGCCAGCAGCCAATTACAGGGGTCCGAGCAGTACTTC.

The chain carries TRBV7-6 and TRBJ2-5; 10 bases map to TRBD1. Trimming at V came to 5 bases and at J to 4 bases, leaving 4 bases not matched to a gene. The CDR3 contains 14 residues. CDR1 and CDR2 (germline): SGHVS, FNYEAQ. The CDR3 reads CASSTGQGGETQYF. In DNA, the CDR3 is TGTGCCAGCAGCACTGGACAGGGGGGAGAGACCCAGTACTTC.

The chain uses TRBV10-3 and TRBJ1-1, with D uncertain. Per germline, CDR1 ENHRY and CDR2 SYGVKD. V was shortened by 3 bases and J by 11 bases, with 10 bases between the two germline ends. The CDR3 runs 11 residues. The CDR3: CAISDAVEAFF. DNA of the CDR3: TGTGCCATCAGTGATGCAGTGGAGGCTTTCTTT.

The chain links TRBV9 to TRBJ2-3; 7 bases are a match to TRBD2. Germline CDR1 SGDLS, CDR2 YYNGEE. Losses at the gene ends were 3 bases for V and 0 bases for J; bases not matched to a gene: 4. The CDR3 covers 15 residues. The CDR3 loop is CASSASAGSTDTQYF. The CDR3 nucleotides read TGTGCCAGCAGCGCCTCAGCGGGGAGCACAGATACGCAGTATTTT.

The V and J genes are TRBV19 and TRBJ2-7; 9 nucleotides agree with TRBD1. Trimming took 5 bases from V and 9 from J; bases not matched to a gene: 14. The CDR3 sequence is 15 residues long. Per the germline V gene, CDR1 is LNHDA and CDR2 is SQIVND (reference sequence). Here the CDR3 reads CASSAPGQGSWGQYF. The DNA for the CDR3 is TGTGCCAGTAGTGCCCCGGGACAGGGTTCGTGGGGGCAGTACTTC. The entire variable domain, with the rest obtained from reference TRBV19 and TRBJ2-7, is as follows: DGGITQSPKYLFRKEGQNVTLSCEQNLNHDAMYWYRQDPGQGLRLIYYSQIVNDFQKGDIAEGYSVSREKKESFPLTVTSAQKNPTAFYLCASSAPGQGSWGQYFGPGTRLTVT.

This chain links TRBV30 with TRBJ1-5; 10 nucleotides agree with TRBD1. V shed 1 base, J shed 5 bases, and the junction held 2 bases outside the gene matches. This CDR3 region has 14 residues. Looked up from germline, CDR1 is GTSNPN and CDR2 is SVGIG (reference sequence). CDR3 in DNA: TGTGCCTGGAGTGAGGGGACAGGGGATCAGCCCCAGCATTTT. Protein sequence: CAWSEGTGDQPQHF.

This rearrangement joins TRBV27 to TRBJ1-6; no reliable D call. Germline V CDR1 and CDR2: MNHEY, SMNVEV (reference sequence). Trimming shortened V by 7 bases and J by 9 bases, and 13 bases separated the two germline ends. This CDR3 has 13 residues. CDR3 region: CASMKRESSPLHF. CDR3 nucleotides: TGTGCCAGCATGAAAAGAGAAAGTTCACCCCTCCACTTT.

In this sample, this clone turned up once. The V gene is TRBV7-3, the J gene TRBJ2-2; 9 bases are a match to TRBD1. Germline V lookup: CDR1 SGHTA, CDR2 FQGTGA. J was trimmed by 5 bases and V by 2 bases; bases with no gene match: 3. This CDR3 has 15 amino acids. CDR3 in amino acids: CASSLLTGGTGELFF. CDR3 bases: TGTGCCAGCAGCTTATTGACAGGGGGGACCGGGGAGCTGTTTTTT.

The CDR3 region has the DNA TGTGCCAGCAGCTTCAGGGGGGTCCACGAGCAGTACTTC. Translated, it gives CASSFRGVHEQYF. The chain uses TRBV5-5 and TRBJ2-7; D is possibly TRBD1 (7 bases). The CDR3 sequence is 13 residues long. V was trimmed by 2 bases and J by 5 bases, leaving 11 bases between them. Germline loops: CDR1 SGHKS, CDR2 YYEKEE (reference sequence). Full variable domain (outside the CDR3, taken from reference TRBV5-5 and TRBJ2-7): DAGVTQSPTHLIKTRGQQVTLRCSPISGHKSVSWYQQVLGQGPQFIFQYYEKEERGRGNFPDRFSARQFPNYSSELNVNALLLGDSALYLCASSFRGVHEQYFGPGTRLTVT.